Following are 5 T cell receptor beta chains from one sample sequenced in a study of T cell clones after liver transplantation. The data were produced by immunoSEQ multiplex PCR, yet TCRdb's version contains in-frame clones alone and is incomplete. The table lists 70,000 to 85,000 clones, 80% of them singletons, with 0.55% to 0.75% in the top ten. Sequenced material: CD4+ T cells from blood, taken before liver transplant. These receptors originate from a human donor who received a liver transplant.

The J gene is TRBJ2-2, the V gene TRBV11-2; TRBD1 is a possible D gene (6 bases). Germline-derived CDR1 and CDR2 are SGHAT and FQNNGV. This CDR3 comprises 15 residues. V lost 3 bases and J lost 3, with 11 bases in between. DNA of the CDR3: TGTGCCAGCAGCTTTCTACAGGGACACACCGGGGAGCTGTTTTTT. The encoded protein is CASSFLQGHTGELFF.

The chain employs TRBV12-5 and TRBJ2-1; possible D gene TRBD2, 6 bases. The CDR3 consists of 15 residues. Trimming cost V 5 bases and J 7 bases, with 18 bases left between them. Germline lookup yields CDR1 LGHNT and CDR2 FRNRAP. The CDR3, as DNA: TGTGCTAGTGGTCTGGGCGGTCCGGGGAGGAATGAGCAGTTCTTC. It encodes CASGLGGPGRNEQFF.

The chain couples TRBV28 to TRBJ2-7, with 10 nucleotides matching TRBD2. CDR1 and CDR2 from the germline V gene are MDHEN and SYDVKM. The ends lost 1 base at V and 4 bases at J; junction bases unmatched: 4. This CDR3 is built from 15 residues. The CDR3 is CASSLSSGSGYEQYF. The CDR3, as DNA: TGTGCCAGCAGTTTATCTAGCGGGAGTGGGTACGAGCAGTACTTC.

The chain combines TRBV7-9 with TRBJ1-4, with TRBD1 identical over 7 bases. Germline-derived CDR1 and CDR2 are SEHNR and FQNEAQ (reference sequence). The ends lost 7 bases at V and 4 bases at J; junction bases unmatched: 6. The CDR3 consists of 14 residues. The CDR3 bases are TGTGCCAGCATGCGCTGGGACAGTAATGAAAAACTGTTTTTT. Protein sequence: CASMRWDSNEKLFF. Full variable domain (remainder filled in from reference TRBV7-9 and TRBJ1-4): DTGVSQNPRHKITKRGQNVTFRCDPISEHNRLYWYRQTLGQGPEFLTYFQNEAQLEKSRLLSDRFSAERPKGSFSTLEIQRTEQGDSAMYLCASMRWDSNEKLFFGSGTQLSVL.

This clone appeared once. The chain carries TRBV28 and TRBJ2-1; 14 nucleotides match TRBD2. The CDR3 is 17 amino acids. The V segment lost 5 bases and the J segment 9 bases; nucleotides outside the gene matches: 12. The V gene's germline CDR1 is MDHEN and CDR2 SYDVKM. DNA of the CDR3: TGTGCCAGCAGTGCCTCAACTGGGACTAGCGGGAGACTTGAGCAGTTCTTC. This gives the protein CASSASTGTSGRLEQFF.